This T cell receptor beta chain was sequenced during a study of cytomegalovirus exposure and HLA in healthy donors. Study conclusions and caveats: Exclusion as indistinguishable affected some V segments, including TRBV6-2 and TRBV6-3.

On this clone: Its antigen is as yet unknown.

Use of 60 Vbeta and 13 Jbeta primers characterized the PCR. Profiled with immunoSEQ multiplex PCR; TCRdb holds only in-frame clones, not every one. The sample records about 200,000 clones, just over 75% being singletons. The CDR3 runs to 16 residues. Trimming at V came to 2 bases and at J to 2 bases, leaving 4 bases not matched to a gene. The V gene's germline CDR1 is SGDLS and CDR2 YYNGEE. This chain uses TRBV9 with TRBJ1-6; TRBD1 matches 7 bases. The receptor's source is a man under 40 in good health and CMV-seronegative. Sequenced input: PBMCs. The CDR3 region is CASSVTGDAYNSPLHF. The CDR3 DNA follows: TGTGCCAGCAGCGTCACAGGGGATGCCTATAATTCACCCCTCCACTTT.